Included here is one TCR beta chain sequence, with context. With random hexamers, reverse transcription was performed on about 0.45 to 1 ug of RNA. TCRdb re-called the immunoSEQ multiplex PCR reads with MiXCR, one entry per CDR3 protein. The sample gives about 130,000 distinct CDR3 sequences, more than 90% of which show up once; roughly 0.13% is in the top ten. V dropped 5 bases and J dropped 5; count of bases not matched to a gene: 8. The CDR3 loop spans 14 amino acids. Per the germline V gene, CDR1 is SGHTA and CDR2 is FQGNSA. The data were taken from a study of CD8 T cells in Susac syndrome. This chain links TRBV7-2 with TRBJ2-5; 7 positions match TRBD2. Specimen: CD4+ T cells from PBMCs. The receptor comes from a human donor in good health. The CDR3 reads CASSLMAGDETQYF. In nucleotides, the CDR3 is TGTGCCAGCAGCCTTATGGCGGGAGATGAGACCCAGTACTTC.